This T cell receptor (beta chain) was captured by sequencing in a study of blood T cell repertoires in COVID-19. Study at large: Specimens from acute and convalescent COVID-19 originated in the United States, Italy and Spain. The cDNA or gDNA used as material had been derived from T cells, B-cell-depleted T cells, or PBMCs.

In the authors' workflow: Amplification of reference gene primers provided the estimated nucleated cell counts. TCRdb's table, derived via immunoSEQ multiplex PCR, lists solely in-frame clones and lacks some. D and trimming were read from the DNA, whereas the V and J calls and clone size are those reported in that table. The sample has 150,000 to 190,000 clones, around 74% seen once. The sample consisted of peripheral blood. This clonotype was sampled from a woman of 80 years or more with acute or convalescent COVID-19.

CDR3 amino acids: CASSPWTEVRRPEAFF. The CDR3 DNA sequence: TGTGCCAGTAGTCCGTGGACAGAGGTGAGGCGGCCTGAAGCTTTCTTT. The chain employs TRBV19 and TRBJ1-1; TRBD1 is a possible D gene (6 bases). The CDR3 loop spans 16 amino acids. Per germline, CDR1 LNHDA and CDR2 SQIVND (reference sequence). Trimming shortened V by 5 bases and J by 6 bases, and 22 bases separated the two germline ends.